This T cell receptor (beta chain) comes out of a study of blood T cells in healthy people across ages. Study-wide findings and caveats: Per million T cells, the diversity of TCR beta decreased roughly linearly as age advanced. Diversity was estimated from one million T cells, and these estimates were considered underestimates.

There are a few counts of this clonotype. The antigen is unknown. There are 13 residues in the CDR3. Germline CDR1 DFQATT, CDR2 SNEGSKA (reference sequence). V was trimmed by 0 bases and J by 4 bases, leaving 8 bases between them. Together with a sample-barcoded 5' primer, a J-beta primer mix was included in a second PCR lasting about 7 to 12 cycles. TCRdb called the 5' RACE reads again in MiXCR, with one record for every CDR3 protein. This sample has hundreds of thousands of distinct CDR3 sequences; about 42% occur once, and the top ten carry more than 20%. The chain joins TRBV20-1 to TRBJ2-3; D perhaps matches TRBD2 (6 bases). This TCR derives from a woman in her sixties in good health. The sequencing input was blood. The CDR3 coding sequence is TGCAGTGCTAGAGAGGGAGGCGCAGATACGCAGTATTTT. Encoded protein: CSAREGGADTQYF.